The present entry profiles one TCR beta chain with its context. The repertoire was sequenced with immunoSEQ multiplex PCR; TCRdb's copy has only in-frame clones and lacks some. The table records 340,000 or so clones, more than 70% of them present only once. This entry is derived from a study of blood T cell repertoires in COVID-19. Study-level information: Italy, Spain and the United States were the sources of the convalescent and acute COVID-19 samples.

Germline lookup yields CDR1 GTSNPN and CDR2 SVGIG (reference sequence). The CDR3 totals 12 residues. Trimming took off 4 bases at V and 5 bases at J, with 11 bases between the two ends. What was sequenced was peripheral blood. The TCR comes from a man aged 30-40 years with active or convalescent COVID-19. The V and J genes are TRBV30 and TRBJ1-2, with unresolved D. CDR3 region: CAWNRGDYGYTF. The CDR3 DNA sequence: TGTGCCTGGAACCGAGGCGATTATGGCTACACCTTC.